Described below is a single T cell receptor beta chain sequence and its context. The sample originates from a study of blood T cell repertoires in COVID-19. Study-level background: COVID-19 samples from acute and convalescent phases originated in the United States, Italy and Spain. Nucleic acid was either cDNA or gDNA, and it came from T cells, B-cell-depleted T cells, or PBMCs.

In the original workflow: How many nucleated cells were present was estimated from reference gene primer amplification. Using immunoSEQ multiplex PCR, the repertoire was profiled, and TCRdb retains in-frame clones only, with some absent. The V and J calls and the clone size are those of that table, but D and trimming were determined from the DNA. The sample carries 55,000 to 75,000 clones, under 95% recorded once. After removal of 8 bases from V and 1 base from J, the junction contained 10 bases not matched to a gene. This CDR3 contains 16 residues. CDR1 is MGHRA and CDR2 is YSYEKL in the germline V gene.

Sequenced input: peripheral blood. The clonotype comes from a human donor in a cohort sampled during active COVID-19. The chain recombines TRBV4-1 with TRBJ1-1, with 10 bases that match TRBD1. The DNA of the CDR3 is TGCGCCAGCGGTGGAGACAGGGGGCTGACGAACACTGAAGCTTTCTTT. The encoded protein is CASGGDRGLTNTEAFF.